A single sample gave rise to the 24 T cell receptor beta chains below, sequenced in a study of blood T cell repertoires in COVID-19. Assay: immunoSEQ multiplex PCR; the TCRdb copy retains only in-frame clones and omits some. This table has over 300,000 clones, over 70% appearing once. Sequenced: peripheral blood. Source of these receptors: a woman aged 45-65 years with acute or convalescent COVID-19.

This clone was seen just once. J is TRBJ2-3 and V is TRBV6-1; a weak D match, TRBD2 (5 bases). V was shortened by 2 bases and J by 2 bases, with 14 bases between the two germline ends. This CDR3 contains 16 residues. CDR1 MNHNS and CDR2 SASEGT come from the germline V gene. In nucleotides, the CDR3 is TGTGCCAGCAGTGAAAGGCCTTTCGGGGACACAGATACGCAGTATTTT. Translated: CASSERPFGDTDTQYF.

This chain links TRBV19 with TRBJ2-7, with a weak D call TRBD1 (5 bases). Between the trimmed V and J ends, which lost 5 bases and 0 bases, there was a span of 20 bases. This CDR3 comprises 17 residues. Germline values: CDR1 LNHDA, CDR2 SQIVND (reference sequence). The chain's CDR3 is CASSAMGRKPYSYEQYF. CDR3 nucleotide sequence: TGTGCCAGTAGTGCCATGGGGCGCAAACCCTACTCCTACGAGCAGTACTTC.

In DNA, the CDR3 is TGTGCCAGCAGCTTAAGGCGGGGCAATGAGCAGTTCTTC. Its protein product is CASSLRRGNEQFF. This chain links TRBV7-2 with TRBJ2-1; tentatively, D is TRBD2 (6 bases). The CDR3 loop spans 13 amino acids. Looked up from germline, CDR1 is SGHTA and CDR2 is FQGNSA. Trimming shortened V by 2 bases and J by 6 bases, and 8 bases separated the two germline ends. Combining the CDR3 with reference TRBV7-2 and TRBJ2-1 gives the whole variable domain GAGVSQSPSNKVTEKGKDVELRCDPISGHTALYWYRQSLGQGLEFLIYFQGNSAPDKSGLPSDRFSAERTGGSVSTLTIQRTQQEDSAVYLCASSLRRGNEQFFGPGTRLTVL.

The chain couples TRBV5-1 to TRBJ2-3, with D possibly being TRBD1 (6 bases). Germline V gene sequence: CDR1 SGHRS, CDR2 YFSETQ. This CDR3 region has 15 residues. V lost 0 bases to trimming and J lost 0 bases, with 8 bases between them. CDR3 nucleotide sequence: TGCGCCAGCAGCTTGGTGGACAGAAGCACAGATACGCAGTATTTT. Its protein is CASSLVDRSTDTQYF.

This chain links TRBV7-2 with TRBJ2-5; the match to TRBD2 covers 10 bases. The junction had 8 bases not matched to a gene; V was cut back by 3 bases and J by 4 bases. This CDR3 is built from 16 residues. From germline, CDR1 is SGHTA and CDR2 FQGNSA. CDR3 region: CASSFLAGALGETQYF. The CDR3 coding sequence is TGTGCCAGCAGCTTTCTAGCGGGGGCCCTTGGAGAGACCCAGTACTTC.

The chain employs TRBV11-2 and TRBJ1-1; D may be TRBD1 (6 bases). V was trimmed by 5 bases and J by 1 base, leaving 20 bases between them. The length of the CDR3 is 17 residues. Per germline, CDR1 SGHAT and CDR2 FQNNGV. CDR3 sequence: CASSPAFLQGWNTEAFF. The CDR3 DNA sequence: TGTGCCAGCAGCCCCGCCTTTCTACAGGGATGGAACACTGAAGCTTTCTTT.

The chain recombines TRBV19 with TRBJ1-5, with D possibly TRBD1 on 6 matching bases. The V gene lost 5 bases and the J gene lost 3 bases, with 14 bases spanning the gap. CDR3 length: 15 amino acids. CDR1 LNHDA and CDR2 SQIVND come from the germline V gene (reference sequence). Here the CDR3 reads CASSRYEGVNQPQHF. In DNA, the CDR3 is TGTGCCAGTAGTCGATACGAGGGGGTCAATCAGCCCCAGCATTTT. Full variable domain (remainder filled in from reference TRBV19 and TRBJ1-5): DGGITQSPKYLFRKEGQNVTLSCEQNLNHDAMYWYRQDPGQGLRLIYYSQIVNDFQKGDIAEGYSVSREKKESFPLTVTSAQKNPTAFYLCASSRYEGVNQPQHFGDGTRLSIL.

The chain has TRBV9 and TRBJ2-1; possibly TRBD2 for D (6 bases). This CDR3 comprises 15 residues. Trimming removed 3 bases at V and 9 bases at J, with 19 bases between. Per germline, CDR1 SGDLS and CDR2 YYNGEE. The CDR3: CASSAKGLRAGEQFF. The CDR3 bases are TGTGCCAGCAGCGCCAAGGGACTCCGCGCGGGTGAGCAGTTCTTC.

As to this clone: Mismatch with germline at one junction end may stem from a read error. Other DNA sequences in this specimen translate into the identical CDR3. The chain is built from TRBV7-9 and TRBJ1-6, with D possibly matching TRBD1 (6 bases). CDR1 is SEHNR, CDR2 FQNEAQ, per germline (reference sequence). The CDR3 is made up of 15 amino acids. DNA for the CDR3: TGTGCCAGCAGTTTAGGGGGGCCGTATAATTCACCCCTCCACTTT. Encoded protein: CASSLGGPYNSPLHF.

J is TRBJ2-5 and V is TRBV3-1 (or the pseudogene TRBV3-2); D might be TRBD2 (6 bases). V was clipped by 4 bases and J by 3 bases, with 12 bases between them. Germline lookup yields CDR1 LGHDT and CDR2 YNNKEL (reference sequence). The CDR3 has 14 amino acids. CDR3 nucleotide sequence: TGTGCCAGCAGCCCCGGGACTTCCGAAGAGACCCAGTACTTC. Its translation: CASSPGTSEETQYF.

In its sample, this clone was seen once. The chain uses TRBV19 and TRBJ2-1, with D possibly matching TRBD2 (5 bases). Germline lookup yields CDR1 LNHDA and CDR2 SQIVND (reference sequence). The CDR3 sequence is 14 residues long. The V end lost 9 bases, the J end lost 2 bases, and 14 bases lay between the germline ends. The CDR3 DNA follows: TGTGCCAGCTCCCCGCGAGGGCCCTACAATGAGCAGTTCTTC. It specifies CASSPRGPYNEQFF. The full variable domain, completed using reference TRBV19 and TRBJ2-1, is DGGITQSPKYLFRKEGQNVTLSCEQNLNHDAMYWYRQDPGQGLRLIYYSQIVNDFQKGDIAEGYSVSREKKESFPLTVTSAQKNPTAFYLCASSPRGPYNEQFFGPGTRLTVL.

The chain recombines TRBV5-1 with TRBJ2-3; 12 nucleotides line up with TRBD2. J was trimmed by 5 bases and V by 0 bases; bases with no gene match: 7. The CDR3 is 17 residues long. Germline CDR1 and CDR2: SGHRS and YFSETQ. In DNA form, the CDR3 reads TGCGCCAGCAGCTTGGCCCCTAGCGGGGGGGCCGTAGATACGCAGTATTTT. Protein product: CASSLAPSGGAVDTQYF.

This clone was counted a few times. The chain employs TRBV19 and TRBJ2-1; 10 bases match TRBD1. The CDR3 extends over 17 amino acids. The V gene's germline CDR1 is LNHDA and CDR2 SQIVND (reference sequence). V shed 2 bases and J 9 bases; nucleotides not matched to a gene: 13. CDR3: CASSIRDRGSPFAEQFF. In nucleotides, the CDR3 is TGTGCCAGTAGTATAAGGGACAGGGGCTCCCCTTTCGCTGAGCAGTTCTTC.

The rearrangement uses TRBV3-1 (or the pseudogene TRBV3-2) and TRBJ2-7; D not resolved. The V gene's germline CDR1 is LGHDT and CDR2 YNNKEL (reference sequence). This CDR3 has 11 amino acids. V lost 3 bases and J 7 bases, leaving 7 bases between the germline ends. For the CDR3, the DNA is TGTGCCAGCAGCCAGAGCCGAGAGCAGTACTTC. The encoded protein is CASSQSREQYF.

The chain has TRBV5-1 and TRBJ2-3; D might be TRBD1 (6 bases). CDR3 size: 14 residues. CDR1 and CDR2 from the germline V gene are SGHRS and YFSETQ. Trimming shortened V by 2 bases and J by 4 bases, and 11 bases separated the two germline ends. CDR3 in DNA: TGCGCCAGCAGCTTAGGACAGACCTCAGATACGCAGTATTTT. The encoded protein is CASSLGQTSDTQYF.

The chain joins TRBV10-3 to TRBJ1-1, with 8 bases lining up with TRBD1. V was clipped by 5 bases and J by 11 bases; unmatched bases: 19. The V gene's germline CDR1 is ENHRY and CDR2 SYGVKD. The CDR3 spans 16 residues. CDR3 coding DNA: TGTGCCATCAGTCAGCCGGGGACAGGAGCCCAGGGTACGGCTTTCTTT. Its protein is CAISQPGTGAQGTAFF.

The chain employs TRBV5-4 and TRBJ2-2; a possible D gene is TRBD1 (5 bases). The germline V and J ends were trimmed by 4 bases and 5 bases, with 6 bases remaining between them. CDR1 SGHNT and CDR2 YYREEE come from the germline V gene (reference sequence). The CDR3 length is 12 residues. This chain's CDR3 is CASSQGTGELFF. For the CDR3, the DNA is TGTGCCAGCAGCCAGGGAACCGGGGAGCTGTTTTTT.

For the CDR3, the DNA is TGTGCCAGCAGTTTCGGGTATCAGGGGGTGGGAAACATTCAGTACTTC. Protein sequence: CASSFGYQGVGNIQYF. The rearrangement joins TRBV27 to TRBJ2-4, with 7 bases matching TRBD1. Germline-derived CDR1 and CDR2 are MNHEY and SMNVEV (reference sequence). J lost 6 bases, V lost 3 bases, and 11 bases had no gene match. This CDR3 has 16 residues.

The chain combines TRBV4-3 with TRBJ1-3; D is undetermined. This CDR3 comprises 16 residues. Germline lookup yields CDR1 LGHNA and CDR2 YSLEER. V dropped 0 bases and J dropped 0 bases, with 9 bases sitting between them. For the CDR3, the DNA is TGCGCCAGCAGCCAAGATTCCCGGTCCTCTGGAAACACCATATATTTT. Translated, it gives CASSQDSRSSGNTIYF.

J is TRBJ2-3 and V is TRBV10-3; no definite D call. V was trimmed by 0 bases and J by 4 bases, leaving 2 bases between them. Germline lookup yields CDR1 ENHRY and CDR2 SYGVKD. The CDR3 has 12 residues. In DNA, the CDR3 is TGTGCCATCAGTGAGTCCGCAGATACGCAGTATTTT. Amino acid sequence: CAISESADTQYF.

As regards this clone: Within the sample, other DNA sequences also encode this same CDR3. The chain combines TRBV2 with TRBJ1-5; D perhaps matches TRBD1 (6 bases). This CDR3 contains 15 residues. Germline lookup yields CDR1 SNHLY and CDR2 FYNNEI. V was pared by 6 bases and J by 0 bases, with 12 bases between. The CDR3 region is CASSADRNSNQPQHF. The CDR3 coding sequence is TGTGCCAGCAGCGCTGACAGGAATAGCAATCAGCCCCAGCATTTT.

In DNA, the CDR3 is TGTGCCAGCAGTTACCAGGGGATCACTGAAGCTTTCTTT. Its protein product is CASSYQGITEAFF. The V and J genes are TRBV6-5 and TRBJ1-1, with D possibly being TRBD1 (6 bases). The V and J ends lost 2 bases and 4 bases respectively, with 8 bases between them. The CDR3 has 13 residues. Germline CDR1 reads MNHEY; CDR2 reads SVGAGI.

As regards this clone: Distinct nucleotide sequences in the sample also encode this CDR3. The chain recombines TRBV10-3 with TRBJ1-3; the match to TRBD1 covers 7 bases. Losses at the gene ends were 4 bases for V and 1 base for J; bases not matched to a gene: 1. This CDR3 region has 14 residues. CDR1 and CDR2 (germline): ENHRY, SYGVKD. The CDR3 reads CAISGQGSGNTIYF. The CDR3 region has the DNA TGTGCCATCAGTGGACAGGGTTCTGGAAACACCATATATTTT.

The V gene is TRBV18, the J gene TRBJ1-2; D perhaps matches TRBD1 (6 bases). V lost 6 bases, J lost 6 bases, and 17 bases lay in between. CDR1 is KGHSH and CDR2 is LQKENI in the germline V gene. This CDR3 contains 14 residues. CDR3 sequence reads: CASSSGHKQDGYTF. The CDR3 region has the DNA TGTGCCAGCTCGTCGGGACATAAGCAAGATGGCTACACCTTC.